This T cell receptor beta chain emerged from a study of T cell repertoires in cytomegalovirus infection. Overall study: The study used recently identified HLA-C-restricted and well-studied HLA-B-restricted CMV epitopes. The public TCR beta signatures pointed to both CMV infection and matching HLA type. Study results and caveats: Clonotype analysis showed dominance of the ex vivo response by HLA-C-restricted CMV-specific TCR beta clonotypes.

This clonotype was detected a few times. Its target is not known. The germline gives CDR1 MNHEY, CDR2 SMNVEV (reference sequence). Between the trimmed V and J ends, which lost 5 bases and 3 bases, there was a span of 17 bases. This CDR3 region has 15 residues. TCRdb redid the calling of the reads with MiXCR, one entry per CDR3 protein. The sample holds about 900,000 distinct CDR3 sequences, around 32% seen once. Sequencing used cultured CD8+ T cells from PBMCs, obtained from culture after CMV antigen stimulation. The V call is TRBV27, the J call TRBJ2-7; D is perhaps TRBD2 (6 bases). The TCR originated in a human donor in good health (CMV status not recorded). Some clones in this sample may be carry-over from other donors' samples. The CDR3 sequence: CASSVGSGSGYEQYF. CDR3 sequence (DNA): TGTGCCAGCAGTGTAGGATCCGGGAGCGGCTACGAGCAGTACTTC.